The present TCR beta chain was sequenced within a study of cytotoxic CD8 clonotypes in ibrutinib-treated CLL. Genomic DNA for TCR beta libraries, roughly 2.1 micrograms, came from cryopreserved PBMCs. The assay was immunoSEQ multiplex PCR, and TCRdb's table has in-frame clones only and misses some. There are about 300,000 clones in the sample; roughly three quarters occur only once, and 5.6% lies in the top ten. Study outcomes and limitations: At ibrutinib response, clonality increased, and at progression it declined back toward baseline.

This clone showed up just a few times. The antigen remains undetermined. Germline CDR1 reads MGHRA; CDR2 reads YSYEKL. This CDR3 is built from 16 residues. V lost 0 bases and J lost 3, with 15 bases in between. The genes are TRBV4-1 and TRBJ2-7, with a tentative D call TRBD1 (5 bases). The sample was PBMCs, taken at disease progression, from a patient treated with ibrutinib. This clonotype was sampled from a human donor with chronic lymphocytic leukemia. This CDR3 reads CASSQESQGGLYEQYF. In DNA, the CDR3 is TGCGCCAGCAGCCAAGAAAGTCAGGGTGGCCTCTACGAGCAGTACTTC.